This TCR beta chain is drawn from a study of blood T cell repertoires in COVID-19. Study-wide background: The samples span acute and convalescent COVID-19 from the United States, Italy and Spain.

The data were produced by immunoSEQ multiplex PCR, yet TCRdb's version contains in-frame clones alone and is incomplete. The profile shows around 330,000 clones, about 85% of them singletons. This CDR3 is built from 15 residues. The germline V gene encodes CDR1 KGHSH and CDR2 LQKENI. The germline V and J ends were trimmed by 2 bases and 7 bases, with 14 bases remaining between them. Sequencing used PBMCs or T cells enriched from blood (not recorded which). This chain links TRBV18 with TRBJ2-2; maybe TRBD2 (6 bases). This sequence originates from a woman aged 25 to 39 who had been exposed to COVID-19. This CDR3 is CASSPTGTSNGELFF. CDR3 sequence (DNA): TGTGCCAGCTCACCAACTGGGACTTCCAACGGGGAGCTGTTTTTT.